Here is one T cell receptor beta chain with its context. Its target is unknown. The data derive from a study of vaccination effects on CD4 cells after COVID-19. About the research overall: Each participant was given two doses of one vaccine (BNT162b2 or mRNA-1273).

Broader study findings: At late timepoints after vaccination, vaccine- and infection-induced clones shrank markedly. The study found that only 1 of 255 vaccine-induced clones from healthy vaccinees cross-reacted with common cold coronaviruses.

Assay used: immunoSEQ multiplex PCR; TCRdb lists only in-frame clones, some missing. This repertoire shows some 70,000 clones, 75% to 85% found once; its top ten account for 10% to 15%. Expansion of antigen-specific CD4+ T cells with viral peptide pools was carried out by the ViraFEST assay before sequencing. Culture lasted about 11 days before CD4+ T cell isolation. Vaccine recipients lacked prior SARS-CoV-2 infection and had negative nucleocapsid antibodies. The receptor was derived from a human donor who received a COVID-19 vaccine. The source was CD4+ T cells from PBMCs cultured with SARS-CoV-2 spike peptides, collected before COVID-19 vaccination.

The CDR3 protein is CASSRERGTGGYTF. The CDR3 nucleotides read TGTGCCAGCAGTCGTGAGCGCGGGACTGGTGGCTACACCTTC. The chain uses TRBV7-6 and TRBJ1-2, with D perhaps matching TRBD1 (5 bases). This CDR3 has 14 residues. Germline values: CDR1 SGHVS, CDR2 FNYEAQ. The V end lost 6 bases, the J end lost 7 bases, and 18 bases lay between the germline ends.